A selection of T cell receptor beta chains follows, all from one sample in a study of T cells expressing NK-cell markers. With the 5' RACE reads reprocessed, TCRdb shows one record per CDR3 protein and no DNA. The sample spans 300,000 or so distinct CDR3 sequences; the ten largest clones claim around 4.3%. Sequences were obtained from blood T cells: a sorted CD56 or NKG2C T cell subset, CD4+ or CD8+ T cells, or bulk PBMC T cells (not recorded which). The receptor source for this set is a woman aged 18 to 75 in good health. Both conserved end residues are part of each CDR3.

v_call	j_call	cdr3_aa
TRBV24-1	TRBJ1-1	CATSDLNRGWTEAFF
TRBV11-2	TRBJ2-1	CASSPPGQARYNEQFF
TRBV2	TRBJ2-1	CASSERASLVEQFF
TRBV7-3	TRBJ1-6	CASSQQRESPLHF
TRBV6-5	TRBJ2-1	CAGSTTQGASQFF
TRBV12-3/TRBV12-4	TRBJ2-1	CASTPGQGQYNEQFF
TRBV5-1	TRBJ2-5	CASSLRPNQETQYF
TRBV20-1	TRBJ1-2	CSARNMEGTYGYTF
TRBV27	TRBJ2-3	CASSSYPWDTQYF
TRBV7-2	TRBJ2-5	CASSSKNRGWGETQYF
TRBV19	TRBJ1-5	CASRNIHQPQHF
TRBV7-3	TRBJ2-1	CASSLGGGQNEQFF
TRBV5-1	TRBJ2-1	CASSARGGLETYNEQFF
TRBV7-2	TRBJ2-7	CASSLGGWGGEQYF
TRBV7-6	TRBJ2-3	CASSSSVDTQYF
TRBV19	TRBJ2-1	CASSYQGTSGYNEQFF
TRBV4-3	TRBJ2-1	CASSQDVRAGASEQFF
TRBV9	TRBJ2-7	CASSPTSGSFYEQYF
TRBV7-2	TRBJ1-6	CASSLLGYNSPLHF
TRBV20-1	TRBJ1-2	CSARGRAGSYGYTF